This T cell receptor (beta chain) derives from a study of T cell repertoires in cytomegalovirus infection. Study details: CMV infection together with matching HLA type was indicated by public TCR beta signatures. Study-level findings and limits: Using cumulative public TCR beta family frequency, the authors identified those who carried CMV together with the relevant HLA. Ex vivo, HLA-C-restricted CMV-specific TCR beta clonotypes prevailed over the rest of the response.

With respect to this clonotype: Its antigen is undetermined.

TCRdb reprocessed the reads with MiXCR, giving one entry per CDR3 protein. The table records about 740,000 distinct CDR3 sequences, 35% of them present only once. Unmatched junction bases numbered 11, after V lost 5 bases and J lost 7 bases. Germline values: CDR1 MNHEY, CDR2 SMNVEV (reference sequence). The CDR3 totals 18 residues. The sample was PBMCs. The source of this sequence is a human donor in good health (CMV status not recorded). Some clones in this sample may be carry-over from other donors' samples. The gene calls are TRBV27 and TRBJ2-1; TRBD2 agrees at 16 bases. The CDR3 sequence: CASSSGTSGGAEGNEQFF. The DNA for the CDR3 is TGTGCCAGCAGTAGCGGGACTAGCGGGGGGGCAGAAGGGAATGAGCAGTTCTTC.